This TCR beta chain was recovered during a study of blood T cell repertoires in COVID-19. Clones were read by immunoSEQ multiplex PCR, and TCRdb kept only the in-frame ones, dropping some. The repertoire holds just under 30,000 clones, with roughly nine tenths as singletons. The CDR3 totals 13 residues. Germline CDR1 reads SGHRS; CDR2 reads YFSETQ. With 1 base removed from V and 1 base from J, the gap between germline ends came to 6 bases. The sample comprised peripheral blood. The clonotype was recovered from a human donor with active COVID-19. The donor label of this sample is uncertain. The V gene is TRBV5-1, the J gene TRBJ2-7; no definite D call. Here the CDR3 DNA reads TGCGCCAGCAGCTTGTTGACATCCTACGAGCAGTACTTC. This translates into CASSLLTSYEQYF.